Presented here are 29 T cell receptor beta chains from one specimen sequenced in a study of blood T cell repertoires in COVID-19. Clones were read by immunoSEQ multiplex PCR, and TCRdb kept only the in-frame ones, dropping some. The sample includes about 120,000 clones, about 90% of them seen just once. The sample comprised peripheral blood. These receptors were obtained from a woman aged 60-70 years with COVID-19, enrolled during active disease.

The count of this clone is one. V is TRBV30 and J is TRBJ1-2; D is uncertain. V lost 2 bases, J lost 7 bases, and 8 bases lay in between. The CDR3 has 11 amino acids. Per the germline V gene, CDR1 is GTSNPN and CDR2 is SVGIG (reference sequence). DNA of the CDR3: TGTGCCTGGAGTCCACTAAGTGGCTACACCTTC. Translation: CAWSPLSGYTF. Combining the CDR3 with reference TRBV30 and TRBJ1-2 gives the whole variable domain SQTIHQWPATLVQPVGSPLSLECTVEGTSNPNLYWYRQAAGRGLQLLFYSVGIGQISSEVPQNLSASRPQDRQFILSSKKLLLSDSGFYLCAWSPLSGYTFGSGTRLTVV.

The chain joins TRBV5-5 to TRBJ2-3; D not certain. The CDR3 spans 13 residues. Trimming removed 4 bases at V and 6 bases at J, with 12 bases between. CDR1 SGHKS and CDR2 YYEKEE come from the germline V gene (reference sequence). The CDR3 spells CASSPYGQDTQYF. CDR3 nucleotide sequence: TGTGCCAGCAGCCCCTATGGGCAGGATACGCAGTATTTT.

V gene TRBV6-6 combines with J gene TRBJ1-5; no clear D. This CDR3 has 13 residues. Per the germline V gene, CDR1 is MNHNY and CDR2 is SVGAGI (reference sequence). Trimming cost V 0 bases and J 7 bases, with 7 bases left between them. CDR3 DNA sequence: TGTGCCAGCAGTTACTCGAGCGGGCAGCCCCAGCATTTT. Translation gives CASSYSSGQPQHF.

This chain connects TRBV7-2 to TRBJ2-2; TRBD2 agrees at 14 bases. The J segment lost 7 bases and the V segment lost 1 base, leaving 5 bases of the junction unmatched. CDR1 and CDR2 from the germline V gene are SGHTA and FQGNSA. This CDR3 is 17 amino acids long. CDR3: CASSLGLAGGHGGELFF. CDR3 in DNA: TGTGCCAGCAGCTTAGGACTAGCGGGGGGGCACGGCGGGGAGCTGTTTTTT.

This clone was detected once. The V and J genes are TRBV7-2 and TRBJ1-6, with D unresolved. The germline V and J ends were trimmed by 4 bases and 7 bases, with 14 bases remaining between them. This CDR3 has 15 residues. The germline CDR1 and CDR2 sequences are SGHTA and FQGNSA. The CDR3 loop reads CASSYASAANSPLHF. Written as DNA, the CDR3 is TGTGCCAGCAGCTACGCCTCAGCGGCAAATTCACCCCTCCACTTT.

This chain links TRBV29-1 with TRBJ2-2; maybe TRBD2 (5 bases). Looked up from germline, CDR1 is SQVTM and CDR2 is ANQGSEA. The CDR3 loop spans 13 amino acids. CDR3 region: CLASLPNTGELFF. CDR3 nucleotide sequence: TGCCTGGCTAGCTTACCGAACACCGGGGAGCTGTTTTTT.

The chain carries TRBV7-2 and TRBJ1-4; TRBD1 is a possible D gene (6 bases). The germline V gene encodes CDR1 SGHTA and CDR2 FQGNSA. Trimming removed 2 bases at V and 5 bases at J, with 12 bases between. CDR3 size: 15 residues. Here the CDR3 reads CASSLRAGENEKLFF. CDR3 DNA sequence: TGTGCCAGCAGCTTAAGGGCAGGGGAAAATGAAAAACTGTTTTTT.

V is TRBV27 and J is TRBJ2-7, with TRBD1 as a possible D gene (5 bases). The V gene's germline CDR1 is MNHEY and CDR2 SMNVEV (reference sequence). V dropped 7 bases and J dropped 6 bases, with 13 bases sitting between them. CDR3 size: 12 residues. The CDR3, as DNA: TGTGCCAGCACCACTCAGGGCCGCGAGCAGTACTTC. Its translation: CASTTQGREQYF.

The chain combines TRBV19 with TRBJ1-1; TRBD1 matches at 8 bases. Germline assignment: CDR1 LNHDA and CDR2 SQIVND (reference sequence). This CDR3 is 13 amino acids long. V lost 6 bases and J lost 6; bases outside the gene matches: 6. CDR3 amino acids: CASSRGQGSEAFF. The CDR3 nucleotides read TGTGCCAGTAGCAGGGGGCAAGGCTCTGAAGCTTTCTTT.

The chain employs TRBV3-1 (or the pseudogene TRBV3-2) and TRBJ1-1; D perhaps matches TRBD1 (6 bases). Trimming left V 0 bases short and J 4 bases short, with 12 bases between. The germline V gene has CDR1 LGHDT and CDR2 YNNKEL (reference sequence). CDR3 length equals 15 residues. The CDR3 DNA sequence: TGTGCCAGCAGCCAAGACGGGGGGCCTAGCACTGAAGCTTTCTTT. Its translation is CASSQDGGPSTEAFF.

V gene TRBV2 combines with J gene TRBJ1-6, with D unclear. The germline CDR1 and CDR2 sequences are SNHLY and FYNNEI. Trimming removed 2 bases from V and 7 bases from J, with 12 bases in between. The CDR3 length is 15 residues. The CDR3 is CASSERTAENSPLHF. As DNA, the CDR3 is TGTGCCAGCAGTGAACGAACAGCCGAAAATTCACCCCTCCACTTT.

The CDR3 coding sequence is TGTGCCACCAGCAGAGATCAGACAGGGAGAATGGGTGGCTACACCTTC. This sequence encodes CATSRDQTGRMGGYTF. The chain combines TRBV15 with TRBJ1-2, with TRBD1 identical over 7 bases. The ends lost 0 bases at V and 7 bases at J; junction bases unmatched: 11. The CDR3 runs 16 residues. CDR1 and CDR2 (germline): LNHNV, YYDKDF (reference sequence).

J is TRBJ2-6 and V is TRBV7-2; D gene ambiguous. Germline-derived CDR1 and CDR2 are SGHTA and FQGNSA. The CDR3 runs to 15 residues. V was cut by 3 bases and J by 4 bases, with 10 bases left in between. CDR3 DNA sequence: TGTGCCAGCAGCTTGGTTCGGAGCGGGGCCAACGTCCTGACTTTC. It codes for CASSLVRSGANVLTF.

The chain has TRBV5-1 and TRBJ1-6, with D possibly TRBD1 on 6 matching bases. The germline V and J ends were trimmed by 0 bases and 7 bases, with 11 bases remaining between them. Germline V gene lookup returns CDR1 SGHRS and CDR2 YFSETQ. This CDR3 contains 15 residues. The DNA for the CDR3 is TGCGCCAGCAGCTTGGTTCCGGACAGAAATTCACCCCTCCACTTT. It is translated as CASSLVPDRNSPLHF.

The chain joins TRBV18 to TRBJ1-3, with 9 bases that match TRBD1. Germline CDR1 and CDR2: KGHSH and LQKENI. The ends lost 0 bases at V and 3 bases at J; junction bases unmatched: 3. CDR3 size: 16 residues. The DNA of the CDR3 is TGTGCCAGCTCACCACCGGGACAGGGATTTGGAAACACCATATATTTT. Encoded protein: CASSPPGQGFGNTIYF.

This clone was counted a single time. CDR3 residues: CASSLVGANEQYF. The DNA of the CDR3 is TGCGCCAGCAGCTTGGTTGGGGCCAACGAGCAGTACTTC. V usage is TRBV5-1 and J usage is TRBJ2-7; D is perhaps TRBD1 (5 bases). The germline gives CDR1 SGHRS, CDR2 YFSETQ. The V gene lost 0 bases and the J gene lost 5 bases, with 9 bases spanning the gap. The CDR3 contains 13 residues.

The rearrangement uses TRBV19 and TRBJ2-5, with D tentatively TRBD1 (6 bases). Trimming took 5 bases from V and 0 from J, leaving 16 bases between them. The CDR3 covers 16 residues. Germline V gene lookup returns CDR1 LNHDA and CDR2 SQIVND (reference sequence). The CDR3 here is CASSWDTGQYQETQYF. The DNA for the CDR3 is TGTGCCAGTAGTTGGGACACCGGCCAGTACCAAGAGACCCAGTACTTC.

The V gene is TRBV9, the J gene TRBJ1-6, with 9 positions matching TRBD1. V was pared by 8 bases and J by 6 bases, with 9 bases of the junction left unmatched. The CDR3 covers 15 residues. Per germline, CDR1 SGDLS and CDR2 YYNGEE. The CDR3 is CASSEQGAGNSPLHF. CDR3 nucleotide sequence: TGTGCCAGTTCGGAACAGGGGGCAGGTAATTCACCCCTCCACTTT. Together with reference TRBV9 and TRBJ1-6, the CDR3 gives the full variable domain: DSGVTQTPKHLITATGQRVTLRCSPRSGDLSVYWYQQSLDQGLQFLIQYYNGEERAKGNILERFSAQQFPDLHSELNLSSLELGDSALYFCASSEQGAGNSPLHFGNGTRLTVT.

Only one count was recorded for this clone. The genes are TRBV7-3 and TRBJ2-1, with 9 nucleotides matching TRBD2. Per the germline V gene, CDR1 is SGHTA and CDR2 is FQGTGA. V lost 5 bases to trimming and J lost 8 bases; unmatched junction nucleotides: 10. This CDR3 has 15 amino acids. In DNA, the CDR3 is TGTGCCAGCAGCCCGTGGACTAGCGAGAAGGATGAGCAGTTCTTC. Translated, it gives CASSPWTSEKDEQFF.

A few counts support this clone. The chain is built from TRBV7-9 and TRBJ1-1; D unclear. Trimming removed 1 base from V and 1 base from J, with 7 bases in between. This CDR3 contains 14 residues. CDR1 SEHNR and CDR2 FQNEAQ come from the germline V gene (reference sequence). The CDR3 sequence: CASSLVRGNTEAFF. The CDR3 DNA reads TGTGCCAGCAGCTTAGTCAGAGGGAACACTGAAGCTTTCTTT.

As to this clone: This same CDR3 is encoded by further DNA sequences in the sample. V gene TRBV12-3 or TRBV12-4 combines with J gene TRBJ2-3; 8 bases are a match to TRBD1. CDR3 length equals 13 residues. With 6 bases clipped from V and 1 base from J, the junction kept 0 bases outside the gene matches. CDR3 residues: CASRTGGTDTQYF. The CDR3 DNA reads TGTGCCAGCAGGACAGGGGGCACAGATACGCAGTATTTT.

J is TRBJ2-7 and V is TRBV7-3; 8 bases are a match to TRBD2. CDR3 length: 15 residues. Germline assignment: CDR1 SGHTA and CDR2 FQGTGA. Losses at the gene ends were 2 bases for V and 1 base for J; bases not matched to a gene: 4. This CDR3 reads CASSLWRGASYEQYF. The CDR3 nucleotides are TGTGCCAGCAGCTTATGGCGGGGGGCATCCTACGAGCAGTACTTC.

The table lists this clone with a count of one. This chain links TRBV9 with TRBJ2-1; maybe TRBD2 (6 bases). Germline-derived CDR1 and CDR2 are SGDLS and YYNGEE. Trimming left V 4 bases short and J 10 bases short, with 15 bases between. The CDR3 runs 13 residues. The CDR3 DNA follows: TGTGCCAGCAGCCGGGCCACTAGCTGGGAGCAGTTCTTC. It is translated as CASSRATSWEQFF. Supplemented by reference TRBV9 and TRBJ2-1, the full variable domain reads DSGVTQTPKHLITATGQRVTLRCSPRSGDLSVYWYQQSLDQGLQFLIQYYNGEERAKGNILERFSAQQFPDLHSELNLSSLELGDSALYFCASSRATSWEQFFGPGTRLTVL.

The chain joins TRBV12-5 to TRBJ1-3; the D is unclear. Germline V lookup: CDR1 LGHNT, CDR2 FRNRAP. The V end lost 1 base, the J end lost 5 bases, and 3 bases lay between the germline ends. The CDR3 contains 12 residues. CDR3: CASGLDRNTIYF. The CDR3 bases are TGTGCTAGTGGTTTGGATAGAAACACCATATATTTT.

J is TRBJ1-5 and V is TRBV3-1 (or the pseudogene TRBV3-2); no clear D. CDR3 length: 14 residues. CDR1 LGHDT and CDR2 YNNKEL come from the germline V gene (reference sequence). V was clipped by 4 bases and J by 0 bases, with 7 bases between them. CDR3 bases: TGTGCCAGCAGCCCGACACCTAGCAATCAGCCCCAGCATTTT. Translation gives CASSPTPSNQPQHF.

This clone was counted a single time. V is TRBV6-6 and J is TRBJ1-5; weak D call: TRBD1 (5 bases). Germline V CDR1 and CDR2: MNHNY, SVGAGI (reference sequence). The CDR3 covers 14 residues. The V and J ends lost 6 bases and 6 bases respectively, with 15 bases between them. This CDR3 is CASSGRRGAQPQHF. DNA of the CDR3: TGTGCCAGCAGCGGACGGCGCGGGGCTCAGCCCCAGCATTTT.

The gene calls are TRBV6-2 or TRBV6-3 and TRBJ2-2, with D uncertain. The V end lost 0 bases, the J end lost 4 bases, and 3 bases lay between the germline ends. CDR3 length: 13 residues. Germline CDR1 is MNHEY and CDR2 is SVGEGT. CDR3 amino acids: CASSYSSTGELFF. Written as DNA, the CDR3 is TGTGCCAGCAGTTACTCCAGCACCGGGGAGCTGTTTTTT.

The chain has TRBV4-3 and TRBJ1-2; 7 bases fit TRBD1. CDR1 LGHNA and CDR2 YSLEER come from the germline V gene. V shed 0 bases and J 4 bases; nucleotides not matched to a gene: 8. The CDR3 spans 16 residues. The CDR3 loop reads CASSQEWGQFVYGYTF. For the CDR3, the DNA is TGCGCCAGCAGCCAAGAATGGGGACAGTTTGTCTATGGCTACACCTTC.

The chain joins TRBV7-8 to TRBJ1-5, with D perhaps matching TRBD1 (5 bases). Trimming pared 3 bases from V and 2 bases from J, leaving 8 bases between. CDR3 length equals 14 residues. From germline, CDR1 is SGHVS and CDR2 FQNEAQ. The CDR3 spells CASSLGGGNQPQHF. The CDR3 DNA follows: TGTGCCAGCAGCTTGGGGGGGGGCAATCAGCCCCAGCATTTT.